This T cell receptor (beta chain) appears in the sequencing data of a study of T cell responses to AZD1222 COVID-19 vaccine. Repertoires were generated with immunoSEQ multiplex PCR, while TCRdb's copy carries only in-frame clones and drops some. Altogether about 130,000 clones are present, just over 85% being singletons, with the ten largest covering approximately 12%. This material consisted of peripheral blood, taken on day 0 of AZD1222 vaccination. The sequence was obtained from an adult in good health.

CDR3 bases: TGTGCCATCACAACTAGCGGGAACACCGGGGAGCTGTTTTTT. Translating it yields CAITTSGNTGELFF. The rearrangement links TRBV10-3 to TRBJ2-2; 8 bases line up with TRBD2. The CDR3 runs to 14 residues. Losses at the gene ends were 7 bases for V and 1 base for J; bases not matched to a gene: 2. Germline lookup yields CDR1 ENHRY and CDR2 SYGVKD.